These 32 T cell receptor beta chains came from one sample sequenced in a study of response to subunit inactivated influenza vaccine. TCRdb itself ran the RT-PCR reads through MiXCR, one entry per CDR3 protein. Among about half a million distinct CDR3 sequences listed, 11% were seen once. The source material was PBMCs from blood, sampled about 40 days after vaccination. These receptors originate from a man over 45 who received an inactivated influenza vaccine.

The rearrangement joins TRBV6-5 to TRBJ2-2; D remains ambiguous. The CDR3 has 12 amino acids. Per the germline V gene, CDR1 is MNHEY and CDR2 is SVGAGI. V was shortened by 2 bases and J by 8 bases, with 6 bases between the two germline ends. This CDR3 is CASSYGRGELFF. DNA of the CDR3: TGTGCCAGCAGTTACGGGCGGGGGGAGCTGTTTTTT.

This clonotype was seen a handful of times. The J gene is TRBJ1-5, the V gene TRBV7-9; D remains ambiguous. The CDR3 has 12 amino acids. The V gene lost 2 bases and the J gene lost 5 bases, with 4 bases spanning the gap. Germline V gene lookup returns CDR1 SEHNR and CDR2 FQNEAQ (reference sequence). CDR3 coding DNA: TGTGCCAGCAGCTTACCGTATCAGCCCCAGCATTTT. This sequence encodes CASSLPYQPQHF.

This chain links TRBV6-2 or TRBV6-3 with TRBJ2-6; D uncertain. Trimming cost V 4 bases and J 4 bases, with 14 bases left between them. The CDR3 loop spans 16 amino acids. CDR1 MNHEY and CDR2 SVGEGT come from the germline V gene. The CDR3 here is CASSLGRVPGANVLTF. The DNA of the CDR3 is TGTGCCAGCAGTTTGGGAAGAGTACCCGGGGCCAACGTCCTGACTTTC.

This clonotype was seen at least ten times. The CDR3 sequence is CASSYSSLAGGADTQYF. The DNA of the CDR3 is TGTGCCAGCAGTTACTCCTCCTTAGCGGGAGGGGCAGATACGCAGTATTTT. The genes are TRBV6-5 and TRBJ2-3, with TRBD2 matching over 11 bases. The CDR3 has 17 residues. Germline assignment: CDR1 MNHEY and CDR2 SVGAGI. Trimming took 0 bases from V and 4 from J; bases not matched to a gene: 6.

In its sample, this clonotype was seen many times. The V and J genes are TRBV20-1 and TRBJ1-6; D remains ambiguous. The germline V gene has CDR1 DFQATT and CDR2 SNEGSKA (reference sequence). The CDR3 runs to 15 residues. Deletions cut 6 bases from V and 3 bases from J, with 15 bases between. In DNA form, the CDR3 reads TGCAGTGCCCCACGCGTGACCAGCTATAATTCACCCCTCCACTTT. This gives the protein CSAPRVTSYNSPLHF.

This clonotype was counted between two and nine times. This chain links TRBV29-1 with TRBJ2-3, with 11 bases aligning to TRBD2. Germline trimming cut 5 bases from V and 4 bases from J; bases unmatched to any gene: 17. The CDR3 covers 18 residues. In germline, CDR1 is SQVTM, CDR2 ANQGSEA. The CDR3 nucleotides are TGCAGCGTTAAATTACTAGCGGGAGAAGGTGGGACCCCAGATACGCAGTATTTT. As protein: CSVKLLAGEGGTPDTQYF.

The chain joins TRBV5-6 to TRBJ2-7; 9 bases line up with TRBD1. The CDR3 has 14 residues. Germline lookup yields CDR1 SGHDT and CDR2 YYEEEE. The J segment lost 2 bases and the V segment lost 1 base, leaving 1 base of the junction unmatched. In DNA form, the CDR3 reads TGTGCCAGCAGCTTGTGGGACAGGGCCTACGAGCAGTACTTC. Translating gives CASSLWDRAYEQYF.

There are a few counts of this clonotype. One end of the junction does not line up with germline, which may come from a read error. The chain carries TRBV7-2 and TRBJ2-3, with 9 bases matching TRBD2. Germline loops: CDR1 SGHTA, CDR2 FQGNSA. The CDR3 is made up of 17 amino acids. CDR3 nucleotides: TGTGCCAGCAGCTGGAGTGTTAGCGGGAGAGCTACAGATACTCAGTATTTT. This sequence encodes CASSWSVSGRATDTQYF.

This clonotype was seen a few times. J is TRBJ2-6 and V is TRBV24-1, with no clear D. CDR1 is KGHDR and CDR2 is SFDVKD in the germline V gene. The ends were cut back, 4 bases at V and 4 bases at J, with 16 bases in the middle. The CDR3 is made up of 17 amino acids. For the CDR3, the DNA is TGTGCCACCAGTGACAGGCCTCCTTGGACCGGGGCCAACGTCCTGACTTTC. This sequence encodes CATSDRPPWTGANVLTF.

The V and J genes are TRBV27 and TRBJ2-1; maybe TRBD2 (5 bases). Between the trimmed V and J ends, which lost 6 bases and 3 bases, there was a span of 18 bases. The CDR3 consists of 16 residues. The germline V gene encodes CDR1 MNHEY and CDR2 SMNVEV (reference sequence). As DNA, the CDR3 is TGTGCCAGCAGCGCTCCTACGGACTCTCTCTACAATGAGCAGTTCTTC. This sequence encodes CASSAPTDSLYNEQFF.

This clonotype was seen more than once but under ten times. The chain uses TRBV23-1 and TRBJ2-7; a weak D match, TRBD2 (6 bases). TRBV23-1 is designated an ORF whose function remains uncertain. V lost 2 bases and J lost 1, with 18 bases in between. This CDR3 is built from 17 residues. The CDR3 nucleotides are TGCGCCAGCAGTCAAGGAGGGTGGGGCAGGGCGTCCTACGAGCAGTACTTC. Translating gives CASSQGGWGRASYEQYF.

This chain uses TRBV20-1 with TRBJ2-4, with 15 bases that match TRBD2. The germline V gene has CDR1 DFQATT and CDR2 SNEGSKA (reference sequence). With V trimmed by 4 bases and J by 0 bases, 16 bases remained unmatched. The CDR3 consists of 21 residues. The chain's CDR3 is CSATPTGTSGGFQLAKNIQYF. As DNA, the CDR3 is TGCAGTGCTACTCCAACCGGGACTAGCGGGGGGTTTCAATTAGCCAAAAACATTCAGTACTTC.

CDR3 protein: CASSAAEAFF. In nucleotides, the CDR3 is TGTGCCAGTAGTGCAGCGGAAGCTTTCTTT. V and J are TRBV19 and TRBJ1-1; D uncertain. Trimming shortened V by 5 bases and J by 8 bases, and 6 bases separated the two germline ends. This CDR3 has 10 residues. CDR1 LNHDA and CDR2 SQIVND come from the germline V gene (reference sequence).

The chain has TRBV24-1 and TRBJ2-2; maybe TRBD2 (6 bases). Germline values: CDR1 KGHDR, CDR2 SFDVKD. V gave up 4 bases and J gave up 1 base, with 9 bases separating them. The CDR3 is 15 amino acids. CDR3 amino acids: CATSETGRNTGELFF. CDR3 nucleotide sequence: TGTGCCACCAGTGAGACCGGGAGGAACACCGGGGAGCTGTTTTTT.

This clonotype showed up many times. The chain recombines TRBV12-3 or TRBV12-4 with TRBJ2-1, with 9 bases aligning to TRBD2. The V gene end was trimmed by 6 bases and the J gene end by 6 bases; junction bases not matched to a gene: 12. The CDR3 is 16 amino acids. The CDR3 is CASSPGTSLTPNEQFF. In DNA form, the CDR3 reads TGTGCCAGCAGCCCCGGGACTAGCTTAACTCCCAATGAGCAGTTCTTC.

This clonotype was observed a handful of times. The chain uses TRBV20-1 and TRBJ2-1; the D gene is possibly TRBD2 (6 bases). The V end lost 3 bases, the J end lost 1 base, and 7 bases lay between the germline ends. The germline gives CDR1 DFQATT, CDR2 SNEGSKA (reference sequence). This CDR3 comprises 13 residues. CDR3 loop: CSARGLSYNEQFF. In DNA form, the CDR3 reads TGCAGTGCTAGGGGACTTTCCTACAATGAGCAGTTCTTC.

The chain links TRBV27 to TRBJ2-7; 7 bases match TRBD2. The V gene end was trimmed by 4 bases and the J gene end by 2 bases; junction bases not matched to a gene: 8. The CDR3 has 15 amino acids. The germline gives CDR1 MNHEY, CDR2 SMNVEV (reference sequence). Written as DNA, the CDR3 is TGTGCCAGCAGTTCCCCGACTAGCACCCCCTACGAGCAGTACTTC. This gives the protein CASSSPTSTPYEQYF.

This clonotype was seen many times. The rearrangement joins TRBV29-1 to TRBJ2-5; TRBD1 agrees at 8 bases. Germline lookup yields CDR1 SQVTM and CDR2 ANQGSEA. V dropped 7 bases and J dropped 5; count of bases not matched to a gene: 15. There are 15 residues in the CDR3. CDR3: CSAEDRGQGPETQYF. DNA for the CDR3: TGCAGCGCAGAAGACAGGGGCCAGGGCCCGGAGACCCAGTACTTC.

Only a few counts were recorded for this clonotype. The genes are TRBV15 and TRBJ1-1; perhaps TRBD1 as D (5 bases). The CDR3 is 15 amino acids. Trimming pared 5 bases from V and 0 bases from J, leaving 13 bases between. The V gene's germline CDR1 is LNHNV and CDR2 YYDKDF (reference sequence). CDR3 protein: CATSFPGLLNTEAFF. Here the CDR3 DNA reads TGTGCCACCAGCTTCCCGGGACTCCTGAACACTGAAGCTTTCTTT.

V is TRBV5-1 and J is TRBJ2-5, with D possibly TRBD1 on 6 matching bases. CDR1 and CDR2 (germline): SGHRS, YFSETQ. This CDR3 is 14 amino acids long. Trimming removed 0 bases at V and 5 bases at J, with 11 bases between. The CDR3 nucleotides read TGCGCCAGCAGCTTGGAAACAGGGCGGGAGACCCAGTACTTC. As protein: CASSLETGRETQYF.

This chain connects TRBV5-6 to TRBJ2-5; D is possibly TRBD2 (6 bases). V was shortened by 4 bases and J by 5 bases, with 18 bases between the two germline ends. The CDR3 covers 15 residues. CDR1 and CDR2 from the germline V gene are SGHDT and YYEEEE. CDR3 sequence (DNA): TGTGCCAGCAGCAGCACCCCACTAGCAAGGGAGACCCAGTACTTC. Its protein product is CASSSTPLARETQYF.

The rearrangement links TRBV9 to TRBJ2-2; no firm D call. V was shortened by 0 bases and J by 0 bases, with 9 bases between the two germline ends. The germline CDR1 and CDR2 sequences are SGDLS and YYNGEE. This CDR3 region has 16 residues. This chain's CDR3 is CASSVAASPNTGELFF. In DNA, the CDR3 is TGTGCCAGCAGCGTAGCTGCCAGCCCGAACACCGGGGAGCTGTTTTTT. Filled out from reference TRBV9 and TRBJ2-2, the complete variable domain reads DSGVTQTPKHLITATGQRVTLRCSPRSGDLSVYWYQQSLDQGLQFLIQYYNGEERAKGNILERFSAQQFPDLHSELNLSSLELGDSALYFCASSVAASPNTGELFFGEGSRLTVL.

This clonotype was seen repeatedly, ten times or more. The chain has TRBV3-1 and TRBJ2-3, with 9 nucleotides matching TRBD2. The germline V gene has CDR1 LGHDT and CDR2 YNNKEL (reference sequence). V was clipped by 3 bases and J by 4 bases; unmatched bases: 11. The CDR3 extends over 17 amino acids. The CDR3: CASSHPLRGGGADTQYF. The CDR3 region has the DNA TGTGCCAGCAGCCACCCGTTGCGGGGGGGTGGGGCAGATACGCAGTATTTT.

This chain's CDR3 is CASSRRGTENYGYTF. The CDR3 DNA follows: TGTGCCAGCAGCCGACGCGGGACTGAGAACTATGGCTACACCTTC. The chain employs TRBV3-1 and TRBJ1-2; the D gene is possibly TRBD1 (5 bases). Trimming removed 4 bases at V and 2 bases at J, with 14 bases between. CDR3 length: 15 residues. Per the germline V gene, CDR1 is LGHDT and CDR2 is YNNKEL (reference sequence).

About this clonotype: This may stem from a read error, because a much larger clone lies one nucleotide away. The chain employs TRBV29-1 and TRBJ2-7; 8 bases are shared with TRBD1. Germline V CDR1 and CDR2: SQVTM, ANQGSEA. J was trimmed by 3 bases and V by 5 bases; bases with no gene match: 3. This CDR3 is built from 12 residues. The CDR3 sequence is CSVQTGGYEQYF. In DNA form, the CDR3 reads TGCAGCGTTCAAACAGGGGGCTACGAGCAGTACTTC.

The rearrangement links TRBV9 to TRBJ1-6, with D possibly being TRBD1 (6 bases). The CDR3 totals 17 residues. The V and J ends lost 2 bases and 9 bases respectively, with 21 bases between them. Germline CDR1 SGDLS, CDR2 YYNGEE. CDR3 amino acids: CASSVSPSGGAGSPLHF. In DNA, the CDR3 is TGTGCCAGCAGCGTCTCTCCTTCCGGGGGCGCGGGTTCACCCCTCCACTTT.

DNA for the CDR3: TGTGCCAGCAGTCGTGGCGAGACAAGCAATGAGCAGTTCTTC. This codes for CASSRGETSNEQFF. V gene TRBV12-3 or TRBV12-4 combines with J gene TRBJ2-1; D is unresolved. V was cut by 5 bases and J by 6 bases, with 14 bases left in between. This CDR3 is 14 amino acids long.

The chain links TRBV6-5 to TRBJ2-1, with 9 bases that match TRBD1. The ends lost 4 bases at V and 8 bases at J; junction bases unmatched: 15. This CDR3 has 17 residues. Per the germline V gene, CDR1 is MNHEY and CDR2 is SVGAGI. In DNA, the CDR3 is TGTGCCAGCAGTTCCGGACGCCGGGGACAGGGTAATCATGAGCAGTTCTTC. It encodes CASSSGRRGQGNHEQFF.

CDR3: CASSTIGQGNSPLHF. CDR3 DNA sequence: TGTGCCAGCAGTACTATTGGACAGGGGAATTCACCCCTCCACTTT. This chain connects TRBV3-1 to TRBJ1-6; 9 bases map to TRBD1. Germline trimming cut 6 bases from V and 7 bases from J; bases unmatched to any gene: 7. Germline CDR1 LGHDT, CDR2 YNNKEL (reference sequence). The CDR3 loop spans 15 amino acids.

This clonotype was observed many times. The chain links TRBV27 to TRBJ1-6; D possibly corresponds to TRBD1 (5 bases). This CDR3 region has 15 residues. Germline V gives CDR1 MNHEY, CDR2 SMNVEV (reference sequence). V lost 8 bases to trimming and J lost 9 bases, with 20 bases between them. The CDR3 loop is CASSLFGAGSSPLHF. For the CDR3, the DNA is TGTGCCAGCTCTCTTTTCGGCGCAGGGTCTTCACCCCTCCACTTT.

V gene TRBV27 combines with J gene TRBJ2-1; 9 bases are a match to TRBD1. The CDR3 runs to 14 residues. The J segment lost 6 bases and the V segment lost 9 bases, leaving 9 bases of the junction unmatched. Germline V gene sequence: CDR1 MNHEY, CDR2 SMNVEV (reference sequence). The CDR3 loop is CASNDRGLRNEQFF. The CDR3 DNA reads as TGTGCCAGTAACGACAGGGGGTTACGCAATGAGCAGTTCTTC.

The chain employs TRBV7-8 and TRBJ2-5, with D unresolved. CDR1 SGHVS and CDR2 FQNEAQ come from the germline V gene. V was cut by 2 bases and J by 3 bases, with 10 bases left in between. The CDR3 loop spans 14 amino acids. CDR3 sequence: CASSLRAVKETQYF. The CDR3 region has the DNA TGTGCCAGCAGCTTAAGGGCAGTAAAAGAGACCCAGTACTTC.